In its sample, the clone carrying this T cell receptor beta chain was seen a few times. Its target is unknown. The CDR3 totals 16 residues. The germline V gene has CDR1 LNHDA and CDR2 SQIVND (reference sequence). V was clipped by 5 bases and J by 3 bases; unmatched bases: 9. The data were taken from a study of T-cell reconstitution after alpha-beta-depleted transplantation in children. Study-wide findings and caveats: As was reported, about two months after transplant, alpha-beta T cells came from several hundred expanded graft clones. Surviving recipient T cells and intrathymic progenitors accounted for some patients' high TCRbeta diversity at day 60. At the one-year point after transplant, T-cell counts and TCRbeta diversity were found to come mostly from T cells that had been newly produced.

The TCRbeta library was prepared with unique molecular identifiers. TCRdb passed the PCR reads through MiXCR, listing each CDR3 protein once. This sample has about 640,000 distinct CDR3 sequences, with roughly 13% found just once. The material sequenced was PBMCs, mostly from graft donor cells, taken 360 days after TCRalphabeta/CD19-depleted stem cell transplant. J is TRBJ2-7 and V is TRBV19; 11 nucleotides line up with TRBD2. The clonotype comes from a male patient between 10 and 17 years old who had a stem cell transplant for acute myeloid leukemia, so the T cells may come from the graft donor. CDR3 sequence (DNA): TGTGCCAGTAGTTCCAGACTAGCGGGAAAGGTCTACGAGCAGTACTTC. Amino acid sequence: CASSSRLAGKVYEQYF. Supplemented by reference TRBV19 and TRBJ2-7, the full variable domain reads DGGITQSPKYLFRKEGQNVTLSCEQNLNHDAMYWYRQDPGQGLRLIYYSQIVNDFQKGDIAEGYSVSREKKESFPLTVTSAQKNPTAFYLCASSSRLAGKVYEQYFGPGTRLTVT.